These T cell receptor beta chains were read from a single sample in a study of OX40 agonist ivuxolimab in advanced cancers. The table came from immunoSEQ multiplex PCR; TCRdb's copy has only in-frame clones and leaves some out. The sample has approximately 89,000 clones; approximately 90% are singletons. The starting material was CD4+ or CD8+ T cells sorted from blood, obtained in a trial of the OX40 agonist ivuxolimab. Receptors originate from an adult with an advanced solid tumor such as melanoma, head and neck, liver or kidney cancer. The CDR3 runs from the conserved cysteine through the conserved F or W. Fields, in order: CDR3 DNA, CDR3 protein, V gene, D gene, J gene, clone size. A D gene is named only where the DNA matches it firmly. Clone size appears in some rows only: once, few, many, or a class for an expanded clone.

TGTGCCAGCATAGTACGGCCCCAAGAGACCCAGTACTTC	CASIVRPQETQYF	TRBV5-5	.	TRBJ2-5	.
TGCGCCAGCAGCGGACAGGGTCTTGAAGCTTTCTTT	CASSGQGLEAFF	TRBV5-1	TRBD1	TRBJ1-1	.
TGTGCCAGCAGTTTAGCTCAAATTGTAGGTGGCTACACCTTC	CASSLAQIVGGYTF	TRBV28	.	TRBJ1-2	.
TGTGCCAGCAGCTGGAGGGACGGCATCTATGGCTACACCTTC	CASSWRDGIYGYTF	TRBV7-2	.	TRBJ1-2	.
TGTGCCAGCTCACCGCTAGAGACGAACACCGGGGAGCTGTTTTTT	CASSPLETNTGELFF	TRBV18	.	TRBJ2-2	.
TGTGCCAGCAGTGAGATAGGGTTTAGCAATCAGCCCCAGCATTTT	CASSEIGFSNQPQHF	TRBV6-1	.	TRBJ1-5	once
TGTGCCAGTAGTATCTTGGATACGCAGTATTTT	CASSILDTQYF	TRBV19	.	TRBJ2-3	.
TGTGCCAGCAGCACTATTACTAGCGGCACGAACACCGGGGAGCTGTTTTTT	CASSTITSGTNTGELFF	TRBV7-9	TRBD2	TRBJ2-2	.
TGTGCCAGCAGCACGACAGGGCCCTACGAGCAGTACTTC	CASSTTGPYEQYF	TRBV5-6	TRBD1	TRBJ2-7	once
TGTGCCAGCAGCCCGAGAGGGCAGAATAATTCACCCCTCCACTTT	CASSPRGQNNSPLHF	TRBV7-9	.	TRBJ1-6	.
TGTGCCAGCAGTGAAGCCCCAGGGGGTGGACAACGGGAGCTGTTTTTT	CASSEAPGGGQRELFF	TRBV2	TRBD1	TRBJ2-2	.
TGCGCCAGCAGCCGGACCGGGACAGGGAATGAAAAACTGTTTTTT	CASSRTGTGNEKLFF	TRBV4-3	TRBD1	TRBJ1-4	once
TGTGCCAGCAGCCGACGGGGGTCTAATGAAAAACTGTTTTTT	CASSRRGSNEKLFF	TRBV5-4	.	TRBJ1-4	.
TGTGCCATCAGGGGTCGAGCGGGAGGGGGATACCAAGAGACCCAGTACTTC	CAIRGRAGGGYQETQYF	TRBV10-3	TRBD2	TRBJ2-5	.
TGTGCCAGCGGACAGGCGTCTACCGGGGAGCTGTTTTTT	CASGQASTGELFF	TRBV28	TRBD1	TRBJ2-2	.
TGTGCCAGCAGCTCACAAGGACAGACTGAAGCTTTCTTT	CASSSQGQTEAFF	TRBV7-3	.	TRBJ1-1	.
TGTGCCAGCAGCGATGGGATATCCTTTCGCAATCAGCCCCAGCATTTT	CASSDGISFRNQPQHF	TRBV5-6	.	TRBJ1-5	once
TGTGCCAGCAGCCCAGGGGTCGGGGGCGCGGGGAGTACTGAAGCTTTCTTT	CASSPGVGGAGSTEAFF	TRBV11-2	.	TRBJ1-1	.
TGTGCCAGCAGTTTAAGGACAGGGTTGGGCGGCTACACCTTC	CASSLRTGLGGYTF	TRBV27	TRBD1	TRBJ1-2	.
TGTGCCAGCAACCCCGCTGGGGTTTATGGCACAGATACGCAGTATTTT	CASNPAGVYGTDTQYF	TRBV6-6	.	TRBJ2-3	.
TGTGCCAGCAGCGTAGTTCCCTACTCTGGGGCCAACGTCCTGACTTTC	CASSVVPYSGANVLTF	TRBV9	.	TRBJ2-6	.
TGTGCCAGCAGCATTAGCCCACGGGCCCTGGGTGAAAAACTGTTTTTT	CASSISPRALGEKLFF	TRBV7-4	.	TRBJ1-4	few
TGCGCCAGCAGCAAAATTCCTAGCACAGATACGCAGTATTTT	CASSKIPSTDTQYF	TRBV5-1	.	TRBJ2-3	.
TGCGCCAGCAGCTTGATTGAAGCGGGGGAGCAAGAGACCCAGTACTTC	CASSLIEAGEQETQYF	TRBV5-1	TRBD2	TRBJ2-5	.
TGTGCCACCGCGGGGCCGGAGGGGGAGCAGTTCTTC	CATAGPEGEQFF	TRBV2	.	TRBJ2-1	.
TGTGCCAGCAAGGGCGGAGCCTCCTACGAGCAGTACTTC	CASKGGASYEQYF	TRBV6-5	.	TRBJ2-7	.
TGTGCCAGCAGTGAGTTGAGGGACTCCCAAGAGACCCAGTACTTC	CASSELRDSQETQYF	TRBV6-1	.	TRBJ2-5	.